Listed below are T cell receptor beta chains from one sample, sequenced in a study of OX40 agonist ivuxolimab in advanced cancers. TCRdb's table, derived via immunoSEQ multiplex PCR, lists solely in-frame clones and lacks some. The repertoire holds tens of thousands of clones, with about 89% as singletons. Sequenced material: CD4+ or CD8+ T cells sorted from blood, taken in a trial of the OX40 agonist ivuxolimab. The receptors originated from an adult with an advanced solid tumor such as melanoma, head and neck, liver or kidney cancer. The CDR3 runs from the conserved cysteine through the conserved F or W.

v_call,cdr3_aa
TRBV27,CASSLRSTGELFF
TRBV10-3,CAISELSSGNNEQFF
TRBV7-9,CASSLGGQGLYGYTF
TRBV5-4,CASSSSTDTQYF
TRBV27,CASSYKGGTEAFF
TRBV2,CASTLSAPADTQYF
TRBV7-9,CASSLGRDRVHTGELFF
TRBV9,CASSSPVKTETPGDEQFF
TRBV4-3,CASSQGPTPMNTEAFF
TRBV27,CASSFLSDTQYF